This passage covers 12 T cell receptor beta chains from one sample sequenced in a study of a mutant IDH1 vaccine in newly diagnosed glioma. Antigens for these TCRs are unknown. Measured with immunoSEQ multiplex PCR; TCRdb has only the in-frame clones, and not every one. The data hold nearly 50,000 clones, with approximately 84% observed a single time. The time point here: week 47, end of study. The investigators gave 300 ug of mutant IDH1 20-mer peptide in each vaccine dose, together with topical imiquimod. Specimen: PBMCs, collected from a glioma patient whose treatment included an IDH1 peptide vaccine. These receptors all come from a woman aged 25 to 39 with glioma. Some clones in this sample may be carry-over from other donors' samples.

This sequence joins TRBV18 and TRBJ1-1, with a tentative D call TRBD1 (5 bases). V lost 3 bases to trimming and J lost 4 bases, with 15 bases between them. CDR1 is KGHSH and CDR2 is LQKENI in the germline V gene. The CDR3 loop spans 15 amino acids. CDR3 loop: CASSPSQGKPTEAFF. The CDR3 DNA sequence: TGTGCCAGCTCACCCTCCCAGGGTAAACCCACTGAAGCTTTCTTT.

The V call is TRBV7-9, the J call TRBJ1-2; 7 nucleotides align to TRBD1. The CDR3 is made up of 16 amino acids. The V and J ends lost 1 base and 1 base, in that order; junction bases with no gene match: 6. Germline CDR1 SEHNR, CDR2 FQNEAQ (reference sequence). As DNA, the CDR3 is TGTGCCAGCAGCTTAGTGGGACAGACCAATAACTATGGCTACACCTTC. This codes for CASSLVGQTNNYGYTF.

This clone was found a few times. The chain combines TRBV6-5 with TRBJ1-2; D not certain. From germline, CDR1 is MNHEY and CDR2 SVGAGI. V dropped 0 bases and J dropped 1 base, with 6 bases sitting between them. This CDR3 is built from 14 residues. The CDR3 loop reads CASSYSPRNYGYTF. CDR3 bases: TGTGCCAGCAGTTACTCGCCCCGTAACTATGGCTACACCTTC.

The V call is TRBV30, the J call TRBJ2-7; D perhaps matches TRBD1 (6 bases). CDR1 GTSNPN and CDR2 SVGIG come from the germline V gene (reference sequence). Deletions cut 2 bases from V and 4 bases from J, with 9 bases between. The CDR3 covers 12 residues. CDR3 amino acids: CAWSRGGYEQYF. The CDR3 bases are TGTGCCTGGAGTAGAGGGGGTTACGAGCAGTACTTC. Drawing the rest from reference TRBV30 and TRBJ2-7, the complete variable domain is SQTIHQWPATLVQPVGSPLSLECTVEGTSNPNLYWYRQAAGRGLQLLFYSVGIGQISSEVPQNLSASRPQDRQFILSSKKLLLSDSGFYLCAWSRGGYEQYFGPGTRLTVT.

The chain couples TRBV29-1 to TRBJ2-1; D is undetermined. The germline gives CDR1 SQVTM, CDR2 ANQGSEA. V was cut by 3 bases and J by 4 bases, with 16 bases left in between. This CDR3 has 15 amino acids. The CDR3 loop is CSVDSLRSEYNEQFF. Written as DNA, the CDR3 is TGCAGCGTTGATTCGCTACGGTCTGAATACAATGAGCAGTTCTTC.

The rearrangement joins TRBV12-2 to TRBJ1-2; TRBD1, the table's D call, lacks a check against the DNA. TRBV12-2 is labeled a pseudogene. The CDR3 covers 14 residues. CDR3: CASRPTGIDYGYTF. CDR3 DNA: TGTGCAAGTCGCCCTACAGGGATCGACTATGGCTACACCTTC.

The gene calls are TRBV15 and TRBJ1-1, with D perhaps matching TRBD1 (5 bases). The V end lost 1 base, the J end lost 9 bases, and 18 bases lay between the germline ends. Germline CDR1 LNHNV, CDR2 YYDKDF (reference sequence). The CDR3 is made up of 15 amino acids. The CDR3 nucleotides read TGTGCCACCAGCAGAGGGGGGTTAGGGGACCGTAAAGCTTTCTTT. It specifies CATSRGGLGDRKAFF.

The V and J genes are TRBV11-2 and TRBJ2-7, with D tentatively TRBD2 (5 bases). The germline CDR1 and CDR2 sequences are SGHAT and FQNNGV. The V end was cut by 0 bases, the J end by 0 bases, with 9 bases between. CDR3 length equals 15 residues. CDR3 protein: CASSLEAALSYEQYF. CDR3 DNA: TGTGCCAGCAGCTTAGAAGCGGCACTCTCCTACGAGCAGTACTTC. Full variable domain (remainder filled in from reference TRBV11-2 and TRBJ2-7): EAGVAQSPRYKIIEKRQSVAFWCNPISGHATLYWYQQILGQGPKLLIQFQNNGVVDDSQLPKDRFSAERLKGVDSTLKIQPAKLEDSAVYLCASSLEAALSYEQYFGPGTRLTVT.

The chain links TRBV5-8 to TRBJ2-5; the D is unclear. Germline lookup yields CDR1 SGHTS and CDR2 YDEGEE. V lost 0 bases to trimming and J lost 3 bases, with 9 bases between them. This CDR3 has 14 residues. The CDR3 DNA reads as TGTGCCAGCAGCTTGGGTTGGGGTAAAGAGACCCAGTACTTC. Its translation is CASSLGWGKETQYF.

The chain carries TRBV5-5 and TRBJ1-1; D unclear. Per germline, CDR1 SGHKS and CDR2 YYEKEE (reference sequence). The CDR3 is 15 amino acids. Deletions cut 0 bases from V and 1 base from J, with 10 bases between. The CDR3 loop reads CASSLAYRTNTEAFF. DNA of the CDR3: TGTGCCAGCAGCTTGGCCTATAGGACGAACACTGAAGCTTTCTTT.

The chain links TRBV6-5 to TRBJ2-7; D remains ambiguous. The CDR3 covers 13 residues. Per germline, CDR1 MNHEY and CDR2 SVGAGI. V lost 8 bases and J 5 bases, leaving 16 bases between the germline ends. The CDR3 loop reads CASHSPLLDEQYF. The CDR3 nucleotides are TGTGCCAGCCATAGCCCCCTCCTCGACGAGCAGTACTTC.

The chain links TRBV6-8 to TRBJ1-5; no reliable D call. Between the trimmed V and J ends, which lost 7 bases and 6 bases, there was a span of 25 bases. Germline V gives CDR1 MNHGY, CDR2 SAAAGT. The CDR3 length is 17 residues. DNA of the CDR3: TGTGCCAGCACATCGCAAGTGTGTGCCAGCGGAGGTCAGCCCCAGCATTTT. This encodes CASTSQVCASGGQPQHF.